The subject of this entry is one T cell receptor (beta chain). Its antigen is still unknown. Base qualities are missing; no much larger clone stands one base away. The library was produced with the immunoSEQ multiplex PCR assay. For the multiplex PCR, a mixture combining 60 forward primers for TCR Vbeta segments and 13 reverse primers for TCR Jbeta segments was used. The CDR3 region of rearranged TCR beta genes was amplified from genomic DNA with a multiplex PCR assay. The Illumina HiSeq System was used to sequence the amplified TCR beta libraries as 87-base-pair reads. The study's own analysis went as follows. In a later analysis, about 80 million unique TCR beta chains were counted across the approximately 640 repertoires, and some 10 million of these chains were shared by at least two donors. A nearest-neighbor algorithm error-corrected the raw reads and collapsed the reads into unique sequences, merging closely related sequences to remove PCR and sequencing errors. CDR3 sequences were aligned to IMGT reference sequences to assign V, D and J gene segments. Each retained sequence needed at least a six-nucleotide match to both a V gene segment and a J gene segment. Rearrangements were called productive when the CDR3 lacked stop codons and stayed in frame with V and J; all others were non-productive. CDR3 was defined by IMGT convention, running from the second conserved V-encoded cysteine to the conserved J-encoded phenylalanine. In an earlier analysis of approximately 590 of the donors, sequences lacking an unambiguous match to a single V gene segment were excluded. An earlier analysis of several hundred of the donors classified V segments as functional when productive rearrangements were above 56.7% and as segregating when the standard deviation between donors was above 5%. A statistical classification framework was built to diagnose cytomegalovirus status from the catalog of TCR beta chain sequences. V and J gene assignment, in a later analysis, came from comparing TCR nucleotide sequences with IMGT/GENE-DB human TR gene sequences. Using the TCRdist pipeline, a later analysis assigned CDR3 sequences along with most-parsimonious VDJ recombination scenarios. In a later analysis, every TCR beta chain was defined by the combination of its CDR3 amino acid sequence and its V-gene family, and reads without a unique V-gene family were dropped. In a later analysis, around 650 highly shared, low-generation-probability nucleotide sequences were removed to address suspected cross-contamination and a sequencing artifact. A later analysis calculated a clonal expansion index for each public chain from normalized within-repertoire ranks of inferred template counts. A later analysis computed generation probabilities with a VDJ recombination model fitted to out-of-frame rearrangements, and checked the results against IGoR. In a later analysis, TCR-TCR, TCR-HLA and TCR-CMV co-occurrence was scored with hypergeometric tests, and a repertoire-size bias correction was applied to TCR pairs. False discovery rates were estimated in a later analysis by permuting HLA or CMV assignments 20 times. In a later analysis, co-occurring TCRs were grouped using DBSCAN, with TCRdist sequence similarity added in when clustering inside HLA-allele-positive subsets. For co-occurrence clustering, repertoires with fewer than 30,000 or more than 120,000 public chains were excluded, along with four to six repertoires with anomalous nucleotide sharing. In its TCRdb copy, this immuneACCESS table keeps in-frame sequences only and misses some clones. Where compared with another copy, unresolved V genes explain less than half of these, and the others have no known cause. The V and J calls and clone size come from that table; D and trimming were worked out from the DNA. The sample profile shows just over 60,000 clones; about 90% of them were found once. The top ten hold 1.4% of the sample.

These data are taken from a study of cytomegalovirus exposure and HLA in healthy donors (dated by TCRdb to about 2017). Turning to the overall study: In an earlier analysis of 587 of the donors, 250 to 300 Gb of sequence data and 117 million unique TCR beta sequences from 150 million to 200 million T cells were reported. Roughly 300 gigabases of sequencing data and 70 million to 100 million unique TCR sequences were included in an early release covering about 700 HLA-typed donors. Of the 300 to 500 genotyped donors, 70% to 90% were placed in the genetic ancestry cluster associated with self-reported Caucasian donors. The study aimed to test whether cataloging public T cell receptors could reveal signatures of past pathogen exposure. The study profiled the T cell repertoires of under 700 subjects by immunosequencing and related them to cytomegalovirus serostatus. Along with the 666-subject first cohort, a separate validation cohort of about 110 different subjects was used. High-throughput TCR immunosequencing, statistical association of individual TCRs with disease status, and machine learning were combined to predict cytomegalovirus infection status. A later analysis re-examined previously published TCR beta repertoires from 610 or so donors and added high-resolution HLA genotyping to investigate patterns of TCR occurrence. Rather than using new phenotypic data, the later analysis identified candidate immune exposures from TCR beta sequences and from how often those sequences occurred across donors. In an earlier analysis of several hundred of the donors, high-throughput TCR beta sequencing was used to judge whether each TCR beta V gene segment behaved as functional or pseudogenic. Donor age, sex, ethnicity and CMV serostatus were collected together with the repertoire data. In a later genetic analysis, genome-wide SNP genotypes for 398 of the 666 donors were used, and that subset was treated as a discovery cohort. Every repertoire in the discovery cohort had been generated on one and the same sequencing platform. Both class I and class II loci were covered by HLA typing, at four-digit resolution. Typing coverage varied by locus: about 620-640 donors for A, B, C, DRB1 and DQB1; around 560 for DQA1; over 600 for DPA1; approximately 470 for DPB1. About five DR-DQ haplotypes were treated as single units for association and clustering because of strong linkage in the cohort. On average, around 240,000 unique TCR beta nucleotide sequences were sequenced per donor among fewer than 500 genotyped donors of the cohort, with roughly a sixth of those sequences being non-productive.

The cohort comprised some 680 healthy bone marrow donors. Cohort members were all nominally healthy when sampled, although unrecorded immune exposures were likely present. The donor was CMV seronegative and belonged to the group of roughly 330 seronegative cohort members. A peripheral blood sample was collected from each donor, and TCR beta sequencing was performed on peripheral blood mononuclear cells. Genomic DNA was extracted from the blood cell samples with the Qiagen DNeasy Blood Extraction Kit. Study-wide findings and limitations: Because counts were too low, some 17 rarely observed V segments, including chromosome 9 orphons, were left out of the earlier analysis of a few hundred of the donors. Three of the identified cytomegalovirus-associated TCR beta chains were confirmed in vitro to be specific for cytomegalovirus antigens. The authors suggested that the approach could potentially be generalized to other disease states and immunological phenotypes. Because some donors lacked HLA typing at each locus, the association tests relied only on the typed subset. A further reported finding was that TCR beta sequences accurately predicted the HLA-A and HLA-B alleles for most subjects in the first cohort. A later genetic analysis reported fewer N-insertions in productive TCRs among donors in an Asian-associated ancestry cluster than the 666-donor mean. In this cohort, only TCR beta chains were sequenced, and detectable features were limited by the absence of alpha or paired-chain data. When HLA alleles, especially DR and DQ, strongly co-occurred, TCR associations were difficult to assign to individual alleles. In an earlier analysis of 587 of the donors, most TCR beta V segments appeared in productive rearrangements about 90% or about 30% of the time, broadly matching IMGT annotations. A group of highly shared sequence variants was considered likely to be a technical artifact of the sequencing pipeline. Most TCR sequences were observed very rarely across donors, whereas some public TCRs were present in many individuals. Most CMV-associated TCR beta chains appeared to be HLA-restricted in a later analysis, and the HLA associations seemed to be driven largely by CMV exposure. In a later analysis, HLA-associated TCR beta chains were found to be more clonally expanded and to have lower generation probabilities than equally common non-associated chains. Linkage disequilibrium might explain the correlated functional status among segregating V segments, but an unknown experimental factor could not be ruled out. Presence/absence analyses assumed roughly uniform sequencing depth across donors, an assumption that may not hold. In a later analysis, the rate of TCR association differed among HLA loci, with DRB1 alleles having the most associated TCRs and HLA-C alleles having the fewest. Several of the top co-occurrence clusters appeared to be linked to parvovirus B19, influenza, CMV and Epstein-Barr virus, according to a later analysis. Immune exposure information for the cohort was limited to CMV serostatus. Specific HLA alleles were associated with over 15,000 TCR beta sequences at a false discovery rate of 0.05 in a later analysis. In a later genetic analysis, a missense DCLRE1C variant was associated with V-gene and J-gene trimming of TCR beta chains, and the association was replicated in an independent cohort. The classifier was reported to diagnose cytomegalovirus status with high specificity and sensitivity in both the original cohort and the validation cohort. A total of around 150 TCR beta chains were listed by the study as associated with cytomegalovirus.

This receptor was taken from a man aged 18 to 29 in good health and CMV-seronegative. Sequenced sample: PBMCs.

The DNA reads as follows: TGCGCCAGCAGCTTGCCAGGGGGCTCCCCCGGCTACACCTTC. This is translated as CASSLPGGSPGYTF. This chain joins TRBV5-1 to TRBJ1-2, and 8 junctional nucleotides match TRBD1. For CDR1 and CDR2, the germline V gene lists SGHRS and YFSETQ. Clipping removes 1 base from V and 8 bases from J, with 7 as the unmatched junction base count. The CDR3 contains 14 residues, cysteine and phenylalanine counted. The retained sequence is limited to the CDR3, 42 bases, with the frame set at the first base.